This T cell receptor beta chain was sequenced during a study of T cell responses to AZD1222 COVID-19 vaccine. The CDR3 runs to 17 residues. The J segment lost 4 bases and the V segment lost 7 bases, leaving 10 bases of the junction unmatched. Germline values: CDR1 LNHDA, CDR2 SQIVND (reference sequence). Study-level points and caveats: Only a handful of AZD1222 recipients, more than five in all, had baseline seropositivity. The peak T cell response came first, and repertoires were sampled only after it.

A note on this clone: Its antigen is undetermined.

The data were produced by immunoSEQ multiplex PCR, yet TCRdb's version contains in-frame clones alone and is incomplete. The table lists about 160,000 clones, more than 85% of them singletons. The source was peripheral blood, collected 28 days after the second AZD1222 dose. The TCR comes from an adult who received the AZD1222 COVID-19 vaccine. This chain connects TRBV19 to TRBJ2-6, with TRBD2 matching over 10 bases. The CDR3, as DNA: TGTGCCAGTACCGCTAGCGGGAGACCTGCCGGGGCCAACGTCCTGACTTTC. Translating it yields CASTASGRPAGANVLTF.